This paragraph reports one TCR beta chain. Its target is unknown. Study processing details: ImmunoSEQ output held junction-only sequences without quality scores, so filtering differed. Method: immunoSEQ multiplex PCR; TCRdb's copy keeps in-frame clones and lacks some. D and trimming were read from the DNA, whereas the V and J calls and clone size are those reported in that table. This sample has approximately 840,000 clones, with 95% to 97% found just once. Only CD45RO-negative cells positively selected for CCR7 counted as naive CD8 cells, so terminally differentiated effector memory CD45RA+ cells were excluded. This CDR3 region has 14 residues. Germline CDR1 is MDHEN and CDR2 is SYDVKM. V was shortened by 1 base and J by 1 base, with 8 bases between the two germline ends. The sample is drawn from a study of shared clonotypes between healthy human individuals. General observations from the study: Clonotype sharing across donors was expected to vary with sequencing depth. Few donors limited the genetic and exposure-history diversity represented.

This clonotype originated in a man aged 25-45 years in good health. Sequenced input: naive CD8+ T cells sorted from blood. V gene TRBV28 combines with J gene TRBJ2-7; D gene unclear. The CDR3 DNA reads TGTGCCAGCAGTTTATCATTACAGTCCTACGAGCAGTACTTC. Encoded protein: CASSLSLQSYEQYF.